The clone carrying this T cell receptor beta chain was counted ten times or more. Its antigen is not identified. Every isolated RNA sample was fully reverse transcribed, so sequencing captured expressed TCRB transcripts. Assay: immunoSEQ multiplex PCR; the TCRdb copy retains only in-frame clones and omits some. Of roughly 350,000 clones detected, 8.5% to 10% appear once; the ten largest clones hold less than 0.65%. The data are from a study of beta chain features in type 1 diabetes. The study, taken as a whole, reports: Among all four CD4+ subsets, Type 1 diabetes patients had TCRB CDR3s that were moderately but significantly shorter.

The CDR3 contains 11 residues. The germline gives CDR1 ENHRY, CDR2 SYGVKD. Trimming removed 6 bases from V and 9 bases from J, with 9 bases in between. The chain joins TRBV10-3 to TRBJ2-1; the D gene is possibly TRBD2 (5 bases). Specimen: central memory CD4+ T cells from blood. The origin of this receptor is a young man with type 1 diabetes. CDR3 in DNA: TGTGCCATCAGGATGGAGGCTGAGCAGTTCTTC. Encoded protein: CAIRMEAEQFF.